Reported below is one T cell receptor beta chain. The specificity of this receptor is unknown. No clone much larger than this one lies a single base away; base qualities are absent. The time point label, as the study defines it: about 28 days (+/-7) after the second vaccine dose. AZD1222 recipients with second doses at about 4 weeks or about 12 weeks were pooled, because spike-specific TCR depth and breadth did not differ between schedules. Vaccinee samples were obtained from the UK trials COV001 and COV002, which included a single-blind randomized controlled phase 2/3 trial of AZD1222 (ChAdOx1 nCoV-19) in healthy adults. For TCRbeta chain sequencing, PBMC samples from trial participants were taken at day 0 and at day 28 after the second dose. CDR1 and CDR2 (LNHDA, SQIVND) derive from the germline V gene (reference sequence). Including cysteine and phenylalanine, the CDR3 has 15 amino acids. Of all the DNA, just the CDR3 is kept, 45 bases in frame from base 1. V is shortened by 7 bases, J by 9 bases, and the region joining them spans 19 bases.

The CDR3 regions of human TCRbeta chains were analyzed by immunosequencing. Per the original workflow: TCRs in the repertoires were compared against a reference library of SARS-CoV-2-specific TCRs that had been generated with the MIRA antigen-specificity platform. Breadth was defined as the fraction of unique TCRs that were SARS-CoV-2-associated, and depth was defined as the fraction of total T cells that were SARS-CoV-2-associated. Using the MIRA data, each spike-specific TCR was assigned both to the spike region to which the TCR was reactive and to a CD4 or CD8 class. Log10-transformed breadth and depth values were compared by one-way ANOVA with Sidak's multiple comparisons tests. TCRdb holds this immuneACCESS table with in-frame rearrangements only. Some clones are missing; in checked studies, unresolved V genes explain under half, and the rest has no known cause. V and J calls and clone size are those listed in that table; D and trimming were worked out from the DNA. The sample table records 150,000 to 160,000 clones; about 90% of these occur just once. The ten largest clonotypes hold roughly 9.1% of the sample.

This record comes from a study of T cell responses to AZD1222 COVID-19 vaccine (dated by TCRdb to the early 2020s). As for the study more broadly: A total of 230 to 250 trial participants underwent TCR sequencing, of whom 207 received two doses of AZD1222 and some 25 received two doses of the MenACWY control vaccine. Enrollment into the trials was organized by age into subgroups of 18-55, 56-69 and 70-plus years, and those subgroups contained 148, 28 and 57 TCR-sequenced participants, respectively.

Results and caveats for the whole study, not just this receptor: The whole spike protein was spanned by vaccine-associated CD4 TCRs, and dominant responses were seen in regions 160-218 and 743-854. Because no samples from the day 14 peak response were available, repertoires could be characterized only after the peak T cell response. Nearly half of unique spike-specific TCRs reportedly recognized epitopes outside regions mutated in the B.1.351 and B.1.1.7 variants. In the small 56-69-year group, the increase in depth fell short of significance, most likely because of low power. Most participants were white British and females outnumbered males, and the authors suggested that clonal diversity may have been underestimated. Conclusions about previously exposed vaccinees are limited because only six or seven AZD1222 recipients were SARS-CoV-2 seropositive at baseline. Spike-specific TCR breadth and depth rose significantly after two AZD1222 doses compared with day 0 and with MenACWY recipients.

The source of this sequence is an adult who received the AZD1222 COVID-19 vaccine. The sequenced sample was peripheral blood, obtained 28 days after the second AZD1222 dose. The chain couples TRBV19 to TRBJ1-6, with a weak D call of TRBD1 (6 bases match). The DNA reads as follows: TGTGCCAGTACCAGCGGGGGGCAGGGGAGTTCACCCCTCCACTTT. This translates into CASTSGGQGSSPLHF.